The 10 T cell receptor beta chains reported below all come from one sample, sequenced in a study of blood T cell repertoires in COVID-19. Method: immunoSEQ multiplex PCR; TCRdb's copy keeps in-frame clones and lacks some. The data show 250,000 to 300,000 clones, approximately 89% seen once. Sequencing was performed on peripheral blood. These receptors were taken from a woman in her sixties with acute or convalescent COVID-19.

V gene TRBV9 combines with J gene TRBJ2-6; possibly TRBD1 for D (6 bases). From germline, CDR1 is SGDLS and CDR2 YYNGEE. The CDR3 is 15 amino acids. The V gene lost 0 bases and the J gene lost 2 bases, with 6 bases spanning the gap. The CDR3 is CASSVAGAGANVLTF. In DNA form, the CDR3 reads TGTGCCAGCAGCGTAGCAGGGGCTGGGGCCAACGTCCTGACTTTC.

The rearrangement links TRBV28 to TRBJ1-2, with D perhaps matching TRBD1 (5 bases). Trimming left V 2 bases short and J 5 bases short, with 12 bases between. Germline CDR1 reads MDHEN; CDR2 reads SYDVKM. CDR3 length: 14 amino acids. The CDR3 region has the DNA TGTGCCAGCAGTTTAGGCAGGGAGGAGTATGGCTACACCTTC. Translated: CASSLGREEYGYTF.

This clone was recorded only once. V gene TRBV29-1 combines with J gene TRBJ1-4, with no clear D. CDR1 is SQVTM, CDR2 ANQGSEA, per germline. The ends were cut back, 3 bases at V and 4 bases at J, with 6 bases in the middle. There are 12 residues in the CDR3. The CDR3 bases are TGCAGCGTTGAGGCTGGTAATGAAAAACTGTTTTTT. This sequence encodes CSVEAGNEKLFF.

The chain combines TRBV7-2 with TRBJ1-2, with 9 bases aligning to TRBD1. The CDR3 runs to 17 residues. The germline V gene encodes CDR1 SGHTA and CDR2 FQGNSA. After removal of 1 base from V and 4 bases from J, the junction contained 10 bases not matched to a gene. The CDR3: CASSLVGVGQGPYGYTF. The CDR3, as DNA: TGTGCCAGCAGCTTAGTGGGAGTGGGACAGGGCCCCTATGGCTACACCTTC. The whole variable domain, filled in from reference TRBV7-2 and TRBJ1-2, reads GAGVSQSPSNKVTEKGKDVELRCDPISGHTALYWYRQSLGQGLEFLIYFQGNSAPDKSGLPSDRFSAERTGGSVSTLTIQRTQQEDSAVYLCASSLVGVGQGPYGYTFGSGTRLTVV.

The chain carries TRBV7-8 and TRBJ1-3, with 10 bases matching TRBD1. The CDR3 length is 15 residues. The ends lost 5 bases at V and 4 bases at J; junction bases unmatched: 5. Germline CDR1 reads SGHVS; CDR2 reads FQNEAQ. Written as DNA, the CDR3 is TGTGCCAGCAGCCGACAGGGGGCGAGAGGAAACACCATATATTTT. This sequence encodes CASSRQGARGNTIYF.

The chain recombines TRBV30 with TRBJ1-3; no reliable D call. The germline V gene has CDR1 GTSNPN and CDR2 SVGIG (reference sequence). The V end lost 0 bases, the J end lost 1 base, and 7 bases lay between the germline ends. The CDR3 runs 14 residues. The CDR3 DNA reads TGTGCCTGGAGTGTATCTGTTTCTGGAAACACCATATATTTT. Translating gives CAWSVSVSGNTIYF.

Only one count was recorded for this clone. J is TRBJ2-4 and V is TRBV28; TRBD2 aligns across 7 bases. This CDR3 is 17 amino acids long. With 10 bases clipped from V and 0 bases from J, the junction kept 15 bases outside the gene matches. The V gene's germline CDR1 is MDHEN and CDR2 SYDVKM. The CDR3 spells CATQPLRGGPAKNIQYF. CDR3 sequence (DNA): TGTGCCACCCAGCCCCTCCGGGGAGGGCCAGCCAAAAACATTCAGTACTTC. The complete variable domain, with remaining parts taken from reference TRBV28 and TRBJ2-4, reads DVKVTQSSRYLVKRTGEKVFLECVQDMDHENMFWYRQDPGLGLRLIYFSYDVKMKEKGDIPEGYSVSREKKERFSLILESASTNQTSMYLCATQPLRGGPAKNIQYFGAGTRLSVL.

This clone was found once. J is TRBJ1-1 and V is TRBV5-8; no firm D call. Germline values: CDR1 SGHTS, CDR2 YDEGEE. Trimming cost V 0 bases and J 1 base, with 7 bases left between them. The CDR3 contains 14 residues. This chain's CDR3 is CASSLGRRNTEAFF. The DNA of the CDR3 is TGTGCCAGCAGCTTGGGGCGGCGGAACACTGAAGCTTTCTTT. Looking up the rest from reference TRBV5-8 and TRBJ1-1 gives the full variable domain: EAGVTQSPTHLIKTRGQQATLRCSPISGHTSVYWYQQALGLGLQFLLWYDEGEERNRGNFPPRFSGRQFPNYSSELNVNALELEDSALYLCASSLGRRNTEAFFGQGTRLTVV.

The V gene is TRBV6-6, the J gene TRBJ2-5; unclear D gene. CDR1 and CDR2 from the germline V gene are MNHNY and SVGAGI (reference sequence). The CDR3 loop spans 16 amino acids. Trimming took 0 bases from V and 3 from J, leaving 14 bases between them. CDR3 sequence (DNA): TGTGCCAGCAGTTACTCGAGAGGTGCCCTGGAAGAGACCCAGTACTTC. It translates to CASSYSRGALEETQYF.

The chain combines TRBV11-3 with TRBJ2-2; 9 bases align to TRBD2. Unmatched junction bases numbered 5, after V lost 2 bases and J lost 7 bases. Germline-derived CDR1 and CDR2 are SGHNT and YENEEA. There are 15 residues in the CDR3. CDR3 sequence: CASSLRRGGFGELFF. CDR3 DNA: TGTGCCAGCAGCTTAAGGCGGGGGGGCTTCGGGGAGCTGTTTTTT.